This T cell receptor (beta chain) was identified in a study of blood T cell repertoires in COVID-19. Study in general: Both acute and convalescent COVID-19 samples were obtained from the United States, Italy and Spain. Sources were T cells, B-cell-depleted T cells, or PBMCs; the material itself was cDNA or gDNA.

In the original analysis: Researchers report that nucleated cell counts were estimated from reference gene primer amplification. Sequencing used immunoSEQ multiplex PCR; TCRdb keeps in-frame clones, though not all of them. V, J and clone size are taken as reported in that table, and D and trimming were inferred from the DNA itself. Counted here are 300,000 to 450,000 clones, around 87% occurring once; the ten biggest clones make up 2.3%. CDR1 and CDR2 (germline): SGHTA, FQGTGA. With V trimmed by 6 bases and J by 5 bases, 13 bases remained unmatched. This CDR3 has 16 amino acids. Patients at the Seattle site were enrolled during active infection and followed longitudinally.

J is TRBJ2-1 and V is TRBV7-3; TRBD2 agrees at 7 bases. Sequences were obtained from peripheral blood. This receptor was taken from a woman aged 55-70 years with COVID-19, enrolled during active disease. CDR3 residues: CASSLVEGGLDNEQFF. The CDR3 nucleotides are TGTGCCAGCAGTTTAGTAGAGGGAGGGCTTGACAATGAGCAGTTCTTC.